The clone carrying this T cell receptor beta chain was recorded at least ten times. Its antigen is currently unknown. These data are taken from a study of breast tumors, draining lymph nodes, adjacent tissues. Whole-study results and caveats: Findings are consistent with lymph node origin and intratumoral expansion of most tumor T cells. Luminal-like breast cancer showed significantly higher tumor–nontumor repertoire similarity than basal-like.

Axillary draining lymph nodes of breast cancer patients supplied the node samples. The V gene lost 6 bases and the J gene lost 5 bases, with 17 bases spanning the gap. This CDR3 is 15 amino acids long. The germline V gene encodes CDR1 MNHNS and CDR2 SASEGT. MiXCR, applied by TCRdb to the multiplex PCR reads, yields one record per CDR3 protein. This table has about 100,000 distinct CDR3 sequences, 21% appearing once. The TCR originated in a female donor with breast cancer. Some clones in this sample may be carry-over from other donors' samples. Material: axillary lymph node tissue. J is TRBJ2-1 and V is TRBV6-1; unclear D gene. The DNA for the CDR3 is TGTGCCAGCAGCGCTCCGGTGGGTTGGGACAATGAGCAGTTCTTC. It yields the protein CASSAPVGWDNEQFF.